These 27 T cell receptor beta chains were all obtained from the same sample, sequenced in a study of T cells in Graves' hyperthyroidism and ophthalmopathy. Amplification of TCR beta CDR3 regions was performed using RNA transcripts as template. Using the HTBI primer set, a first-round RT-PCR was run on the TCR CDR3. From the multiplex PCR reads, TCRdb called clonotypes with MiXCR, one entry per CDR3 protein. This table has approximately 720,000 distinct CDR3 sequences, around a sixth appearing once. Specimen: blood. These receptors all stem from a woman in her forties or fifties with Graves' hyperthyroidism that later progressed to Graves' ophthalmopathy.

This rearrangement joins TRBV5-1 to TRBJ1-3; D is unclear. Deletions cut 4 bases from V and 5 bases from J, with 10 bases between. The V gene's germline CDR1 is SGHRS and CDR2 YFSETQ. This CDR3 has 13 amino acids. CDR3 in DNA: TGCGCCAGCAGCGTCGACGGAAGAAACACCATATATTTT. Translation: CASSVDGRNTIYF.

The chain combines TRBV19 with TRBJ1-2; D is undetermined. V gave up 11 bases and J gave up 6 bases, with 16 bases separating them. The length of the CDR3 is 12 residues. The germline CDR1 and CDR2 sequences are LNHDA and SQIVND (reference sequence). This CDR3 reads CAVRSGYDGYTF. In DNA, the CDR3 is TGTGCCGTCAGGTCCGGGTACGATGGCTACACCTTC.

This clonotype was seen only a few times. The rearrangement joins TRBV7-3 to TRBJ1-2, with D possibly being TRBD1 (5 bases). CDR3 length: 15 residues. Germline CDR1 reads SGHTA; CDR2 reads FQGTGA. V was clipped by 5 bases and J by 2 bases, with 15 bases between them. CDR3 region: CASSPGGGTNYGYTF. In DNA, the CDR3 is TGTGCCAGCAGCCCCGGGGGGGGGACCAACTATGGCTACACCTTC.

The chain is built from TRBV6-1 and TRBJ1-4, with 8 positions matching TRBD1. Per the germline V gene, CDR1 is MNHNS and CDR2 is SASEGT. The CDR3 extends over 12 amino acids. V lost 8 bases and J lost 13; bases outside the gene matches: 9. In nucleotides, the CDR3 is TGTGCCAGCGGAGGACAGGGAAGGCTACTGTTTTTT. This codes for CASGGQGRLLFF.

CDR3: CASSVATDGLNTEAFF. The CDR3 nucleotides are TGTGCCAGCAGCGTAGCCACCGACGGGCTGAACACTGAAGCTTTCTTT. V usage is TRBV9 and J usage is TRBJ1-1; the D is unclear. With 0 bases removed from V and 0 bases from J, the gap between germline ends came to 12 bases. CDR1 is SGDLS, CDR2 YYNGEE, per germline. This CDR3 is built from 16 residues.

The CDR3 sequence: CASSSRFPNEKLFF. CDR3 coding DNA: TGTGCCAGCAGTTCCCGGTTCCCTAATGAAAAACTGTTTTTT. The chain joins TRBV27 to TRBJ1-4; D remains unclear. Germline CDR1 reads MNHEY; CDR2 reads SMNVEV (reference sequence). This CDR3 region has 14 residues. The V and J ends lost 4 bases and 3 bases respectively, with 9 bases between them. The full variable domain, with the rest looked up from reference TRBV27 and TRBJ1-4, is EAQVTQNPRYLITVTGKKLTVTCSQNMNHEYMSWYRQDPGLGLRQIYYSMNVEVTDKGDVPEGYKVSRKEKRNFPLILESPSPNQTSLYFCASSSRFPNEKLFFGSGTQLSVL.

This chain uses TRBV5-1 with TRBJ1-2; D is unclear. This CDR3 is built from 14 residues. Germline CDR1 reads SGHRS; CDR2 reads YFSETQ. With 2 bases removed from V and 4 bases from J, the gap between germline ends came to 12 bases. CDR3 protein: CASSLTTEIYGYTF. The CDR3 DNA sequence: TGCGCCAGCAGCTTAACGACGGAAATCTATGGCTACACCTTC.

A few counts support this clonotype. This rearrangement joins TRBV19 to TRBJ1-5, with D hard to call. Germline V gene sequence: CDR1 LNHDA, CDR2 SQIVND (reference sequence). V was cut by 6 bases and J by 2 bases, with 8 bases left in between. The CDR3 length is 13 residues. The CDR3 spells CASRGMGNQPQHF. In DNA form, the CDR3 reads TGTGCCAGTAGGGGCATGGGCAATCAGCCCCAGCATTTT.

In its sample, this clonotype was seen many times. The chain employs TRBV12-3 or TRBV12-4 and TRBJ1-1, with TRBD1 matching 9 bases. J was trimmed by 4 bases and V by 6 bases; bases with no gene match: 3. The CDR3 has 13 residues. The CDR3 sequence is CASRATGGTEAFF. The CDR3 bases are TGTGCCAGCAGAGCGACAGGGGGCACTGAAGCTTTCTTT.

This clonotype has a handful of counts. The V gene is TRBV29-1, the J gene TRBJ1-1, with 8 nucleotides matching TRBD1. The V gene end was trimmed by 3 bases and the J gene end by 8 bases; junction bases not matched to a gene: 2. CDR1 and CDR2 from the germline V gene are SQVTM and ANQGSEA. The CDR3 spans 11 residues. The CDR3 DNA follows: TGCAGCGTTGACTACAGGGGGGAAGCTTTCTTT. Its translation: CSVDYRGEAFF.

J is TRBJ1-1 and V is TRBV4-2; D may be TRBD1 (5 bases). The CDR3 runs 14 residues. Trimming stripped 0 bases from V and 8 bases from J, with 13 bases between. CDR1 LGHNA and CDR2 YNFKEQ come from the germline V gene. The CDR3 region is CASSQDGTRVEAFF. The CDR3 bases are TGTGCCAGCAGCCAAGATGGGACGCGGGTCGAAGCTTTCTTT.

This clonotype was counted at least ten times. The chain combines TRBV20-1 with TRBJ2-1; 7 bases agree with TRBD1. The CDR3 has 13 residues. Germline assignment: CDR1 DFQATT and CDR2 SNEGSKA (reference sequence). Unmatched junction bases numbered 0, after V lost 1 base and J lost 3 bases. CDR3 sequence reads: CSARGDSYNEQFF. The CDR3 coding sequence is TGCAGTGCTAGAGGGGACAGCTACAATGAGCAGTTCTTC.

The chain links TRBV2 to TRBJ2-3, with 10 nucleotides matching TRBD2. This CDR3 comprises 18 residues. The germline CDR1 and CDR2 sequences are SNHLY and FYNNEI. The junction had 14 bases not matched to a gene; V was cut back by 2 bases and J by 6 bases. CDR3 residues: CASSESPVAGGPGDTQYF. CDR3 nucleotide sequence: TGTGCCAGCAGTGAATCGCCTGTAGCGGGGGGCCCGGGGGATACGCAGTATTTT.

This clonotype was detected many times. J is TRBJ2-2 and V is TRBV2; weak D call: TRBD1 (5 bases). From germline, CDR1 is SNHLY and CDR2 FYNNEI. The germline V and J ends were trimmed by 0 bases and 6 bases, with 14 bases remaining between them. The CDR3 is 16 residues long. The CDR3 DNA reads TGTGCCAGCAGTGAAGCGTTAATAGGGGATTCCGGGGAGCTGTTTTTT. Protein sequence: CASSEALIGDSGELFF.

This chain connects TRBV5-5 to TRBJ1-2; D gene uncertain. The V end lost 5 bases, the J end lost 4 bases, and 6 bases lay between the germline ends. This CDR3 region has 11 residues. CDR1 and CDR2 from the germline V gene are SGHKS and YYEKEE (reference sequence). The CDR3 reads CASRGFYGYTF. CDR3 coding DNA: TGTGCCAGCAGGGGATTCTATGGCTACACCTTC.

This clonotype appeared many times. J is TRBJ1-1 and V is TRBV3-1, with TRBD1 matching 9 bases. The CDR3 is made up of 14 amino acids. V was pared by 7 bases and J by 4 bases, with 7 bases of the junction left unmatched. Germline values: CDR1 LGHDT, CDR2 YNNKEL (reference sequence). In DNA, the CDR3 is TGTGCCAGCACCCGAGGGACAGGGCTCACTGAAGCTTTCTTT. Its translation is CASTRGTGLTEAFF.

This clonotype was seen a handful of times. The genes are TRBV7-8 and TRBJ2-1; perhaps TRBD1 as D (6 bases). The CDR3 extends over 16 amino acids. Trimming removed 5 bases at V and 5 bases at J, with 19 bases between. Germline V gene lookup returns CDR1 SGHVS and CDR2 FQNEAQ. Here the CDR3 DNA reads TGTGCCAGCAGCCCGCACAGGGTTTTCTCGAACAATGAGCAGTTCTTC. Translation gives CASSPHRVFSNNEQFF.

Comments on this clonotype: A much larger clone differs by one base, so this may be a read error. Lacking the conserved final phenylalanine or tryptophan, this CDR3 likely reflects a read error. This chain uses TRBV12-5 with TRBJ2-2; no definite D call. Per germline, CDR1 LGHNT and CDR2 FRNRAP. This CDR3 spans 17 amino acids. V lost 6 bases and J lost 0, with 17 bases in between. The CDR3, as DNA: TGTGCTAGTGGACCCTCCCCAGACCCCTCGAACACCGGGGAGCTGTTTCTT. Its protein product is CASGPSPDPSNTGELFL.

This clonotype was detected only a few times. The rearrangement joins TRBV18 to TRBJ2-7; TRBD2 might be the D (6 bases). Germline lookup yields CDR1 KGHSH and CDR2 LQKENI. The ends were cut back, 1 base at V and 4 bases at J, with 17 bases in the middle. CDR3 length equals 16 residues. This chain's CDR3 is CASSPRGDPASYEQYF. The CDR3 coding sequence is TGTGCCAGCTCACCACGGGGGGACCCAGCCTCATACGAGCAGTACTTC.

Remarks on this clonotype: This may come from a read error, since a much larger clone is one base off. This chain links TRBV7-8 with TRBJ1-1, with D maybe TRBD1 (6 bases). CDR1 is SGHVS, CDR2 FQNEAQ, per germline. The germline V and J ends were trimmed by 0 bases and 9 bases, with 11 bases remaining between them. CDR3 length equals 13 residues. CDR3 amino acids: CASSLAQGSKAFF. The CDR3 DNA reads as TGTGCCAGCAGCTTAGCGCAGGGGAGCAAAGCTTTCTTT.

In this sample, this clonotype turned up a few times. The chain couples TRBV29-1 to TRBJ1-3; 10 bases align to TRBD1. CDR1 is SQVTM, CDR2 ANQGSEA, per germline. Trimming took 5 bases from V and 3 from J; bases not matched to a gene: 10. The CDR3 loop spans 16 amino acids. CDR3 coding DNA: TGCAGCGTTCGAGGAGGACAGGGGGTAAATGGAAACACCATATATTTT. Translating gives CSVRGGQGVNGNTIYF.

This clonotype was counted between two and nine times. This chain joins TRBV6-1 and TRBJ1-1; maybe TRBD1 (6 bases). With 6 bases removed from V and 9 bases from J, the gap between germline ends came to 11 bases. This CDR3 region has 11 residues. Germline CDR1 MNHNS, CDR2 SASEGT. The CDR3 sequence is CASREQGKAFF. The CDR3 DNA reads as TGTGCCAGCAGAGAACAGGGAAAAGCTTTCTTT.

This clonotype was counted ten times or more. The chain's CDR3 is CASSQDPAGPSTDTQYF. Here the CDR3 DNA reads TGTGCCAGCAGCCAAGATCCGGCAGGGCCTAGCACAGATACGCAGTATTTT. The V gene is TRBV3-1, the J gene TRBJ2-3; tentatively, D is TRBD1 (5 bases). The V end was cut by 0 bases, the J end by 0 bases, with 13 bases between. The CDR3 is 17 residues long. Per the germline V gene, CDR1 is LGHDT and CDR2 is YNNKEL (reference sequence).

The rearrangement links TRBV7-2 to TRBJ1-1; no definite D call. The V gene's germline CDR1 is SGHTA and CDR2 FQGNSA. CDR3 length: 18 residues. Trimming removed 10 bases at V and 5 bases at J, with 32 bases between. DNA for the CDR3: TGTGCCATCGCAAAAAAGCGGAGGAGGCGCTTGTCACAAACTGAAGCTTTCTTT. It specifies CAIAKKRRRRLSQTEAFF.

Ten or more counts support this clonotype. The chain joins TRBV3-1 to TRBJ1-6; 8 bases fit TRBD1. V dropped 3 bases and J dropped 11; count of bases not matched to a gene: 6. This CDR3 spans 14 amino acids. CDR1 and CDR2 from the germline V gene are LGHDT and YNNKEL (reference sequence). The CDR3 DNA reads TGTGCCAGCAGCCAGGCGGACAGGGCGGCACCCCTCCACTTT. This sequence encodes CASSQADRAAPLHF.

V and J are TRBV7-3 and TRBJ1-3; a weak D match, TRBD1 (5 bases). CDR1 is SGHTA, CDR2 FQGTGA, per germline. The CDR3 runs 15 residues. V lost 3 bases and J lost 4, with 13 bases in between. CDR3 bases: TGTGCCAGCAGCTTCCCCCAGGGAAGGGGAAACACCATATATTTT. It encodes CASSFPQGRGNTIYF.

This clonotype appeared a few times. This sequence joins TRBV20-1 and TRBJ2-3; D uncertain. The germline V gene encodes CDR1 DFQATT and CDR2 SNEGSKA (reference sequence). Trimming pared 3 bases from V and 0 bases from J, leaving 13 bases between. The CDR3 runs 15 residues. The chain's CDR3 is CSASRLGVSTDTQYF. The CDR3 DNA is TGCAGTGCTAGTCGGTTAGGAGTGAGCACAGATACGCAGTATTTT.